Below are 2 T cell receptor beta chains sequenced from a single sample in a study of CD8 T cells in ankylosing spondylitis. TCRdb re-derived calls from the 5' RACE reads in MiXCR, one entry per CDR3 protein. The table has approximately 520,000 distinct CDR3 sequences, 5.3% seen once. Study observations and caveats: In ankylosing spondylitis blood, a motif of roughly 8 highly homologous TCR beta variants appeared characteristic.

For these receptors, no antigen is known. Sequencing was done on a sample of blood, either unsorted or a sorted T cell fraction (not recorded which). Receptors were obtained from a male donor with ankylosing spondylitis.

In this sample, this clonotype turned up many times. The chain carries TRBV7-3 and TRBJ2-1; 9 positions agree with TRBD2. Per the germline V gene, CDR1 is SGHTA and CDR2 is FQGTGA. The junction had 10 bases not matched to a gene; V was cut back by 5 bases and J by 11 bases. The CDR3 length is 14 residues. CDR3 DNA: TGTGCCAGCAGCCCAATAACGGCGGGGGGGCAGCAGTTCTTC. Translation: CASSPITAGGQQFF. Together with reference TRBV7-3 and TRBJ2-1, the CDR3 gives the full variable domain: GAGVSQTPSNKVTEKGKYVELRCDPISGHTALYWYRQSLGQGPEFLIYFQGTGAADDSGLPNDRFFAVRPEGSVSTLKIQRTERGDSAVYLCASSPITAGGQQFFGPGTRLTVL.

This clonotype was recorded many times. The V and J genes are TRBV20-1 and TRBJ2-7; 10 bases map to TRBD2. Germline-derived CDR1 and CDR2 are DFQATT and SNEGSKA (reference sequence). The CDR3 runs to 15 residues. J lost 5 bases, V lost 1 base, and 8 bases had no gene match. The CDR3 DNA reads TGCAGTGCTAGAGGAGCGGGAGGGCCTAGGAACGAGCAGTACTTC. Encoded protein: CSARGAGGPRNEQYF.